The 7 T cell receptor beta chains given below trace back to one sample, sequenced in a study of blood T cell repertoires in COVID-19 (dated by TCRdb to 2018 to 2021). Libraries were built with the immunoSEQ multiplex PCR assay. In TCRdb, the immuneACCESS table is reduced to in-frame sequences with V and J assigned. These tables do not hold every clone; where another copy was compared, an unresolved V gene accounts for under half, and the others remain unexplained. The sample has about 280,000 clones on record, 88% of them singletons. Jointly, the top ten make up 2% to 2.5% of the sample. Material for sequencing was PBMCs or T cells enriched from blood (not recorded which). The receptors originated from a woman between 55 and 75 years old in a cohort exposed to, infected with or recovered from COVID-19 (not recorded which).

Only one count was recorded for this clone. The V gene is TRBV5-1, the J gene TRBJ1-1; TRBD1 agrees at 11 bases. Germline V gene data show CDR1 as SGHRS and CDR2 as YFSETQ. Trimming took 5 bases from V and 0 from J; bases not matched to a gene: 9. The CDR3 covers 17 residues. CDR3 sequence: CASRSDRGQGLNTEAFF. DNA of the CDR3: TGCGCCAGCAGATCGGACAGGGGGCAGGGGTTGAACACTGAAGCTTTCTTT.

The V gene is TRBV2, the J gene TRBJ1-2, with a tentative D call TRBD1 (5 bases). Trimming took off 3 bases at V and 6 bases at J, with 8 bases between the two ends. Germline CDR1 SNHLY, CDR2 FYNNEI. This CDR3 has 12 residues. The CDR3 DNA sequence: TGTGCCAGCAGTGACGGCAGGGATGGCTACACCTTC. It encodes CASSDGRDGYTF.

The CDR3 sequence: CASKRTGYSGANVLTF. Written as DNA, the CDR3 is TGTGCCAGCAAACGGACAGGGTACTCTGGGGCCAACGTCCTGACTTTC. J is TRBJ2-6 and V is TRBV2; 8 positions match TRBD1. This CDR3 comprises 16 residues. V lost 7 bases and J lost 0; bases outside the gene matches: 5. Germline CDR1 and CDR2: SNHLY and FYNNEI.

The V gene is TRBV13, the J gene TRBJ1-5, with 8 bases fitting TRBD1. J gave up 6 bases and V 1 base, and 8 bases lay outside the gene matches. This CDR3 contains 16 residues. From germline, CDR1 is PRHDT and CDR2 FYEKMQ (reference sequence). The CDR3 nucleotides read TGTGCCAGCAGCTTAGTAGGAACAGGGGGTGGTCAGCCCCAGCATTTT. Its translation is CASSLVGTGGGQPQHF.

This chain connects TRBV28 to TRBJ2-7, with D tentatively TRBD2 (7 bases). This CDR3 spans 15 amino acids. The germline CDR1 and CDR2 sequences are MDHEN and SYDVKM. The germline V and J ends were trimmed by 8 bases and 0 bases, with 17 bases remaining between them. CDR3: CASQRGGTSSYEQYF. The CDR3 region has the DNA TGTGCCAGCCAAAGGGGAGGGACAAGCTCCTACGAGCAGTACTTC.

The chain uses TRBV21-1 and TRBJ1-2; the table's D call TRBD1 went unverified against the DNA. TRBV21-1 is deemed a pseudogene. The CDR3 contains 13 residues. In DNA, the CDR3 is TGTGCCAGCAGAGGCAGGGGGCCGGATGGCTACACCTTC. It translates to CASRGRGPDGYTF.

The chain combines TRBV28 with TRBJ2-7; D is unclear. This CDR3 region has 16 residues. V lost 5 bases and J 2 bases, leaving 19 bases between the germline ends. Germline assignment: CDR1 MDHEN and CDR2 SYDVKM. Written as DNA, the CDR3 is TGTGCCAGCAGTACCCCCCGGTCCAACGTACCCTACGAGCAGTACTTC. Encoded protein: CASSTPRSNVPYEQYF.